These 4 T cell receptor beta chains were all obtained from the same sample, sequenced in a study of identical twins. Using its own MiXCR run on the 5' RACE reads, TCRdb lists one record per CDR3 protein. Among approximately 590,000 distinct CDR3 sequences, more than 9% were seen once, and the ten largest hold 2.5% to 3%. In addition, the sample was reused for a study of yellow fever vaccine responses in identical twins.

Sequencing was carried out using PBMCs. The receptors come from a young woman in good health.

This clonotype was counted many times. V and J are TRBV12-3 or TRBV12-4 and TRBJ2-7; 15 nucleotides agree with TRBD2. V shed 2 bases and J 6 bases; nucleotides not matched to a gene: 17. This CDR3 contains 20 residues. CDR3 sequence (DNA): TGTGCCAGCAGTTTAAGGGACGCCGGGACTAGCGGGAGGAGAGGAGGCGAGCAGTACTTC. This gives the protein CASSLRDAGTSGRRGGEQYF.

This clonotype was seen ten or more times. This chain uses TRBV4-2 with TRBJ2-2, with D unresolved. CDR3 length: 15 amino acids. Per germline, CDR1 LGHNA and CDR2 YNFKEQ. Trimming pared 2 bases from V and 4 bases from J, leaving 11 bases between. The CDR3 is CASSQPQLVTGELFF. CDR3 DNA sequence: TGTGCCAGCAGCCAACCACAACTCGTCACCGGGGAGCTGTTTTTT.

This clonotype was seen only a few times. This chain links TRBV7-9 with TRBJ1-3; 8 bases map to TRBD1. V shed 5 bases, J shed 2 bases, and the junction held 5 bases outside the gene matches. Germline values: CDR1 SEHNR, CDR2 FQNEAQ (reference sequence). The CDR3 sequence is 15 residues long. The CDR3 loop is CASSPGGNPGNTIYF. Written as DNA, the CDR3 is TGTGCCAGCAGCCCAGGGGGCAATCCTGGAAACACCATATATTTT.

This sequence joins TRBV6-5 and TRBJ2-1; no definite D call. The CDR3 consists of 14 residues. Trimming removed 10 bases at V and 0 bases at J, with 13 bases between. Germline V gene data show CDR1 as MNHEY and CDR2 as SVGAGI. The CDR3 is CAIRDSNSYNEQFF. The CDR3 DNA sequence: TGTGCCATCCGCGACTCGAACTCCTACAATGAGCAGTTCTTC.